The rows below give T cell receptor beta chains drawn from one sample of a study of radiotherapy plus CTLA-4 blockade in lung cancer. Produced via immunoSEQ multiplex PCR; TCRdb's table is partial and in-frame only. This sample has tens of thousands of clones, with 70% to 80% found just once. The source was peripheral blood, collected from a patient treated with radiotherapy plus ipilimumab. The receptors stem from a human donor with non-small cell lung cancer who had stable disease on radiotherapy plus ipilimumab. Both conserved end residues are part of each CDR3. The D gene is left open where the match is weak. Clone size, where shown, is once, few, many, or a class for clones that have expanded.

CDR3 DNA	CDR3 protein	clone size	D gene	J gene	V gene
TGCGCCAGCAGCTCGATTGTAACAGGGGGCAACACTGAAGCTTTCTTT	CASSSIVTGGNTEAFF	NA	TRBD1	TRBJ1-1	TRBV5-1
TGTGCCAGCAGTGCTCAGAACTATGGCTACACCTTC	CASSAQNYGYTF	NA	NA	TRBJ1-2	TRBV6-5
TGTGCCAGCAGCGGCGGACAGGGAAATCAGCCCCAGCATTTT	CASSGGQGNQPQHF	NA	TRBD1	TRBJ1-5	TRBV5-8
TGTGCCAGCACCACACGTCCGGGACAGGGGCGCTACAATGAGCAGTTCTTC	CASTTRPGQGRYNEQFF	once	TRBD1	TRBJ2-1	TRBV28
TGCGCCAGCAGCTTGGCAGGGATGAACACTGAAGCTTTCTTT	CASSLAGMNTEAFF	NA	NA	TRBJ1-1	TRBV5-1
TGTGCCAGCCAACTAGCCTACAATGAGCAGTTCTTC	CASQLAYNEQFF	few	NA	TRBJ2-1	TRBV7-2
TGCGCCAGCAGCTCGAACCTTAATTCACCCCTCCACTTT	CASSSNLNSPLHF	few	NA	TRBJ1-6	TRBV5-1
TGCGCCAGCAGCTGGGGGGACGGGAACACTGAAGCTTTCTTT	CASSWGDGNTEAFF	NA	NA	TRBJ1-1	TRBV5-1
TGTGCCAGCAGCTTGAGTGAGATACGCAGCCACTATGGCTACACCTTC	CASSLSEIRSHYGYTF	once	NA	TRBJ1-2	TRBV5-6
TGTGCCACCACCACTAGCGTAGCTAGCACAGATACGCAGTATTTT	CATTTSVASTDTQYF	NA	TRBD2	TRBJ2-3	TRBV10-3
TGTGCCAGCAGTACAACAGGGGATTATCAGCCCCAGCATTTT	CASSTTGDYQPQHF	NA	TRBD1	TRBJ1-5	TRBV2
TGTGCCAGCAGCTTCATACAGGGGAACACCGGGGAGCTGTTTTTT	CASSFIQGNTGELFF	few	NA	TRBJ2-2	TRBV7-3
TGCGCCAGCAGCCCCCATTGGACAGGGAATGAAAAACTGTTTTTT	CASSPHWTGNEKLFF	NA	TRBD1	TRBJ1-4	TRBV5-1
TGTGCCAGCAGGCATCGAAACACAGATACGCAGTATTTT	CASRHRNTDTQYF	NA	NA	TRBJ2-3	TRBV6-6
TGTGCCAGCAGCTTAGATGGAATAGGGGGTGAGATAGAAGCTTTCTTT	CASSLDGIGGEIEAFF	NA	NA	TRBJ1-1	TRBV11-2
TGTGCCAGCAGCCCCGGTTGGGGGTTGACTGAAGCTTTCTTT	CASSPGWGLTEAFF	NA	NA	TRBJ1-1	TRBV5-6
TGTGCCAGCTCACCACCTATCTATGAGCAGTTCTTC	CASSPPIYEQFF	NA	NA	TRBJ2-1	TRBV18
TGTGCCAGCAGCTTAGTTCAGTTCGGCACCGGGGAGCTGTTTTTT	CASSLVQFGTGELFF	NA	NA	TRBJ2-2	TRBV7-2
TGCGCCAGCAGCTTGGCCACGGCAGGGGGGACTGAAGCTTTCTTT	CASSLATAGGTEAFF	NA	TRBD1	TRBJ1-1	TRBV5-1
TGCGCCAGCAGCTTGGGTATACTTAGCAATCAGCCCCAGCATTTT	CASSLGILSNQPQHF	once	NA	TRBJ1-5	TRBV5-1
TGCGCCAGCAGCTTGCAGGGAGAAACGAATCAGCCCCAGCATTTT	CASSLQGETNQPQHF	NA	NA	TRBJ1-5	TRBV5-1
TGCGCCAGCAGTGGCCGGACAGGGCCCACCTACTACAATGAGCAGTTCTTC	CASSGRTGPTYYNEQFF	hyperexpanded	TRBD1	TRBJ2-1	TRBV10-1
TGTGCCAGCAGCTTAGGATTGGGGGGACAGAATTCACCCCTCCACTTT	CASSLGLGGQNSPLHF	few	TRBD1	TRBJ1-6	TRBV7-6
TGCAGTGCCGGGGTGGAGACCCAGTACTTC	CSAGVETQYF	NA	NA	TRBJ2-5	TRBV20-1
TGTGCCAGCAGCCCCGAGGGCGTCCGGGGTGAAAAACTGTTTTTT	CASSPEGVRGEKLFF	few	NA	TRBJ1-4	TRBV6-6
TGCGCCAGCAGTAGGGGGGTCGGGGAGACCCAGTACTTC	CASSRGVGETQYF	NA	NA	TRBJ2-5	TRBV10-1
TGTGCCAGCAGCGCGGGACTTCCCCTGAACACCGGGGAGCTGTTTTTT	CASSAGLPLNTGELFF	NA	NA	TRBJ2-2	TRBV9
TGCGCCAGCAGCCCCGGACAGGGAACCGGGGAGCTGTTTTTT	CASSPGQGTGELFF	NA	TRBD1	TRBJ2-2	TRBV5-1
TGTGCCAGCTCGACCCGGCAGGGCCGAGCTTTCTTT	CASSTRQGRAFF	NA	NA	TRBJ1-1	TRBV6-5
TGCGCCAGCAGCGGGGGTTTTGGGAACACTGAAGCTTTCTTT	CASSGGFGNTEAFF	NA	NA	TRBJ1-1	TRBV5-1
TGTGCCAGTAGTATGCTCGGGGAGCTGTTTTTT	CASSMLGELFF	NA	NA	TRBJ2-2	TRBV19
TGCGCCAGCAGTGAGCAGGAAAAGTCACCCCTCCACTTT	CASSEQEKSPLHF	few	NA	TRBJ1-6	TRBV10-1
TGTGCCAGCAGCTTATCCGGCCCTAGCTCTGGAAACACCATATATTTT	CASSLSGPSSGNTIYF	NA	NA	TRBJ1-3	TRBV11-2
TGTGCCAGCAGCTCCGGGGTGGGTGAAAAACTGTTTTTT	CASSSGVGEKLFF	NA	NA	TRBJ1-4	TRBV7-3
TGTGCCAGCAGTTACTCTCCGGGGGCCTACGAGCAGTACTTC	CASSYSPGAYEQYF	few	NA	TRBJ2-7	TRBV6-6
TGTGCCAGCTCCCCGGATCTCTCCTACAATGAGCAGTTCTTC	CASSPDLSYNEQFF	NA	NA	TRBJ2-1	TRBV18
TGTGCCAGCTCACCGTCGGGGGTAGGCTCTGGAAACACCATATATTTT	CASSPSGVGSGNTIYF	NA	NA	TRBJ1-3	TRBV18
TGCGCCAGCAGTGGACAGTCTGCGACTGAAGCTTTCTTT	CASSGQSATEAFF	NA	NA	TRBJ1-1	TRBV10-2
TGTGCCAGCAGGTTCCAACCGGGACAGGGGGCGATGGCTTTCTTT	CASRFQPGQGAMAFF	NA	TRBD1	TRBJ1-1	TRBV7-8
TGTGCCAGCAGTCTGGGGGCCTTCTCTGGGGCCAACGTCCTGACTTTC	CASSLGAFSGANVLTF	few	NA	TRBJ2-6	TRBV6-6
TGTGCCAGCTCACCACAGGAAGGGGGCGCAGAGTCACCCCTCCACTTT	CASSPQEGGAESPLHF	NA	TRBD1	TRBJ1-6	TRBV18
TGTGCCAGCCGACGCGGGAATCAGCCCCAGCATTTT	CASRRGNQPQHF	NA	NA	TRBJ1-5	TRBV28
TGTGCCAGCAGCATCAGGACAGGGGGAAGCCACAATGAGCAGTTCTTC	CASSIRTGGSHNEQFF	few	TRBD1	TRBJ2-1	TRBV11-2
TGTGCCAGCAGTGCTGTGACAGGGCCCGGCACCATATATTTT	CASSAVTGPGTIYF	NA	TRBD1	TRBJ1-3	TRBV6-1
TGTGCCACCAGCAGAGCACGGGGGACAGGGGGATATGGCTACACCTTC	CATSRARGTGGYGYTF	NA	TRBD1	TRBJ1-2	TRBV15
TGTGCCAGCAGTTACGGGACCCCTGAAAACAATCAGCCCCAGCATTTT	CASSYGTPENNQPQHF	once	NA	TRBJ1-5	TRBV6-6
TGTGCCAGCAGTTACCGCCGGGCGACAGGGTCTTATGGCTACACCTTC	CASSYRRATGSYGYTF	NA	TRBD1	TRBJ1-2	TRBV6-5
TGTGCCACCGGGACAGGTGGATTGAGGCCCCAGCATTTT	CATGTGGLRPQHF	once	TRBD1	TRBJ1-5	TRBV15
TGCGCCAGCAGCCAAGAGGGACAGGGCCATGGCTACACCTTC	CASSQEGQGHGYTF	NA	TRBD1	TRBJ1-2	TRBV4-1
TGTGCCAGTAGTATGCTAAGACAGCCCCAGCATTTT	CASSMLRQPQHF	once	NA	TRBJ1-5	TRBV19
TGTGCCAGCCTTAGACAGCTGAACACTGAAGCTTTCTTT	CASLRQLNTEAFF	NA	NA	TRBJ1-1	TRBV5-5
TGTGCCAGCAGCCGTGGACTAGCAAACATTCAGTACTTC	CASSRGLANIQYF	NA	TRBD2	TRBJ2-4	TRBV6-6
TGTGCTAGTGGCCGCACCCAGACAGGAAGGAACACTGAAGCTTTCTTT	CASGRTQTGRNTEAFF	once	NA	TRBJ1-1	TRBV12-5
TGTGCCAGTGGATTCGTCCGGACAGGGGGACATAGCAATCAGCCCCAGCATTTT	CASGFVRTGGHSNQPQHF	few	TRBD1	TRBJ1-5	TRBV19
TGTGCCAGCAGCGTAGACTCGGGTACTTACGAGCAGTACTTC	CASSVDSGTYEQYF	NA	NA	TRBJ2-7	TRBV9
TGTGCCAGCAGCTTCGCAGGGAGCTCCTATAATTCACCCCTCCACTTT	CASSFAGSSYNSPLHF	NA	NA	TRBJ1-6	TRBV5-4
TGTGCCAGCAGTTCGAACACAGGGATGGGGGAGACCCAGTACTTC	CASSSNTGMGETQYF	NA	NA	TRBJ2-5	TRBV28